The entry below describes one TCR beta chain. This specimen comes from a study of blood T cell repertoires in COVID-19. Study as a whole: Samples representing acute and convalescent COVID-19 were sourced from the United States, Italy and Spain. The analysed material was cDNA or gDNA that came from T cells, B-cell-depleted T cells, or PBMCs.

As handled by the study authors: For nucleated cells, counts were estimated from reference gene primer amplification. Measured with immunoSEQ multiplex PCR; TCRdb has only the in-frame clones, and not every one. That table gives V, J and clone size, and the DNA gave D and trimming. The table shows about 200,000 clones, with 84% occurring only once. The V gene end was trimmed by 0 bases and the J gene end by 2 bases; junction bases not matched to a gene: 5. The CDR3 contains 17 residues. Germline V gene sequence: CDR1 SGHAT, CDR2 FQNNGV. Exposed participants encountered a COVID-19 case during the 2 weeks preceding study entry.

This clonotype was obtained from a woman aged 30 to 39 who had been exposed to COVID-19. The sequenced sample was PBMCs or T cells enriched from blood (not recorded which). This chain links TRBV11-2 with TRBJ2-2; TRBD1 matches at 8 bases. CDR3: CASSLDWQGANTGELFF. CDR3 in DNA: TGTGCCAGCAGCTTAGACTGGCAGGGGGCCAACACCGGGGAGCTGTTTTTT.